This T cell receptor beta chain was sequenced in a study of T cells in Graves' hyperthyroidism and ophthalmopathy. RNA transcripts served as the template for amplifying TCR beta CDR3 regions. TCR CDR3 underwent first-round RT-PCR with the HTBI primer set. TCRdb reprocessed the multiplex PCR reads with MiXCR, giving one entry per CDR3 protein. The sample includes about 720,000 distinct CDR3 sequences, roughly 15% seen only once; the top ten take roughly 8%. Germline assignment: CDR1 SGHRS and CDR2 YFSETQ. V shed 6 bases and J 6 bases; nucleotides not matched to a gene: 6. The CDR3 contains 13 residues.

The chain combines TRBV5-1 with TRBJ1-1; 9 bases agree with TRBD1. The sequencing sample was made of blood. The TCR comes from a man between 18 and 29 years old with Graves' hyperthyroidism. The CDR3 DNA sequence: TGCGCCAGCAAAAACAGGGGGCAGGCTGAAGCTTTCTTT. Residues: CASKNRGQAEAFF.